The source of this T cell receptor (beta chain) is a study of CD4 T cells in relation to SARS-CoV-2 and coronaviruses (TCRdb year 2021). Regarding the complete study: In the ViraFEST assay, PBMCs were grown with antigen for roughly 10 days, and TCR beta CDR3s were then sequenced to identify antigen-specific clonal expansions. An HIV-1 Nef peptide pool or a culture without peptide was used as the negative reference condition. Using patient-derived lymphoblastoid cell lines, the shared crossreactive spike epitopes were mapped to their HLA restriction. At the level of individual TCR clonotypes, the study evaluated whether memory CD4+ T cells crossreact between the spike proteins of SARS-CoV-2 and those of common cold coronaviruses. The Adaptive Biotechnologies TCR-sequencing kit was used to sequence samples from three pre-COVID donors and the naive versus memory experiments, whereas other data were Illumina-based. For other donors in the study, expansion assays were sequenced with a different, Illumina-based TCR-beta assay.

CD4+ T cells from unexposed donors were collected before the COVID-19 pandemic (2011-2018). After more than 9 days of culture, CD4+ T cells were isolated with the EasySep CD4+ T cell isolation kit. As cell numbers permitted, CD4+ T cells from unexposed donors were tested for reactivity to SARS-CoV-2 S and N and to four common cold coronavirus spike pools. Each well held millions of PBMCs cultured in IMDM containing around 5% human AB serum and approximately 9.6 IU/ml IL-2. Half of the culture medium was replaced with fresh IL-2-containing medium on days 3 and 7. Each peptide culture condition was generally run in triplicate replicate wells. The leukapheresis product used for the unexposed donors was purchased from a commercial source. Ficoll-Paque PLUS gradient centrifugation was used to isolate PBMCs from leukapheresis product or whole blood. PBMCs were either cryopreserved at -140 degrees C or used fresh in the expansion assay. The QIAamp Micro DNA Kit was used to extract genomic DNA from the CD4+ T cells.

Regarding this clone: Its target antigen remains unknown. Nothing much larger sits one base from this clone, and base qualities are not available.

Library construction relied on the immunoSEQ multiplex PCR assay. Per the source publication's procedure: During preprocessing, nonproductive sequences were removed, as were CDR3s that did not start with C, did not end with F or W, or were shorter than 7 amino acids. Antigen-specific clonotypes were called with the MANAFEST web app, based on expansion relative to reference and other culture wells. A clone counted as positive if significantly expanded in 2 of 3 replicate wells versus the reference culture at FDR below 0.05. Positive clones also required significant expansion versus all other tandem wells and an odds ratio above 5. CDR3 homology was quantified as pairwise Levenshtein distance, calculated with the stringdist R package after three terminal residues were trimmed from each end. TCRdb took this table from immuneACCESS and kept in-frame rearrangements with V and J called. Such tables lack part of the clones; where checked against another copy, unresolved V genes explain under half of the gap, and the rest is unexplained. The DNA was the basis for D and trimming; V, J and clone size are from that table. Across this sample there are 20,000 or so clones, with 77% seen only once. Approximately 15% of the sample comes from the top ten.

Study-level results and caveats: Because no donor provided both pre-pandemic and post-infection samples, tracing the source of pre-existing responses was limited. Approximately 60% of donors had memory CD4+ clonotypes that crossrecognized SARS-CoV-2 and at least one common cold coronavirus spike. Crossreactivity analysis was centred on spike protein, so crossreactivity against other viral proteins was not assessed. Compared with monoreactive clones, crossreactive clones had significantly weaker SARS-CoV-2-driven expansion, a result consistent with antigenic imprinting. Small numbers of patients and of tested TCRs were a limitation of the study.

CDR1 and CDR2, per the germline V gene, are SGHDN and FVKESK. Counted from cysteine to phenylalanine, this CDR3 has 13 amino acids. The read is trimmed to its CDR3 DNA, 39 bases read in frame from base 1. At the junction V is shortened by 2 bases and J by 7 bases, with 9 bases in between. The TCR comes from a human donor in good health. Specimen: CD4+ T cells from PBMCs, cultured in vitro. The chain is made from TRBV14 and TRBJ1-5; tentative D gene TRBD1, with 5 bases matching. The bases are TGTGCCAGCAGCCAAAATCAGGGACAGCCCCAGCATTTT. It codes for CASSQNQGQPQHF.